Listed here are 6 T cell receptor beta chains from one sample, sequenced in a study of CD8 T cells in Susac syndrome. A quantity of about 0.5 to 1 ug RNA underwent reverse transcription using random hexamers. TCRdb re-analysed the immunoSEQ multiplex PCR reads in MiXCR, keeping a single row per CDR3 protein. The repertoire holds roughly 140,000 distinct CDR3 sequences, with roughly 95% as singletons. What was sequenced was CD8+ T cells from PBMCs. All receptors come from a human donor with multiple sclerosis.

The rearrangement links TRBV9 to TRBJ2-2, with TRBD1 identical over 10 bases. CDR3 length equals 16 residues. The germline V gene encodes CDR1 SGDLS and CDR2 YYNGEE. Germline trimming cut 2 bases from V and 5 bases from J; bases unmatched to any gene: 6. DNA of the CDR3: TGTGCCAGCAGCGTTAGGGACAGGGGCGTTACCGGGGAGCTGTTTTTT. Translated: CASSVRDRGVTGELFF. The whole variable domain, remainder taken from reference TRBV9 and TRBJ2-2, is DSGVTQTPKHLITATGQRVTLRCSPRSGDLSVYWYQQSLDQGLQFLIQYYNGEERAKGNILERFSAQQFPDLHSELNLSSLELGDSALYFCASSVRDRGVTGELFFGEGSRLTVL.

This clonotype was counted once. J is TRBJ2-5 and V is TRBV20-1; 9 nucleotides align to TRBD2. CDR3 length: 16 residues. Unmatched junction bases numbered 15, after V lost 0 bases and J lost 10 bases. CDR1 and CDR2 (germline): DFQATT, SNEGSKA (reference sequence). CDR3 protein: CSARDLVLAGSPHQYF. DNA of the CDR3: TGCAGTGCTAGAGATCTCGTCCTAGCGGGGTCTCCTCACCAGTACTTC.

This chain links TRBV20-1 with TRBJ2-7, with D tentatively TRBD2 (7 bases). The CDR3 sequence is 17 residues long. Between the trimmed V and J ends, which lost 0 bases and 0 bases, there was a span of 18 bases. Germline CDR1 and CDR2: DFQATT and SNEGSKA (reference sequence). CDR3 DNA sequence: TGCAGTGCTAGAGATACTACGGGGGGCCACAACTCCTACGAGCAGTACTTC. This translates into CSARDTTGGHNSYEQYF.

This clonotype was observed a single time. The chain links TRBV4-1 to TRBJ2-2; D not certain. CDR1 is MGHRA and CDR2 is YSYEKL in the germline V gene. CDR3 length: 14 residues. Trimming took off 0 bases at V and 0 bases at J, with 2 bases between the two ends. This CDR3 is CASSQDANTGELFF. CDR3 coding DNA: TGCGCCAGCAGCCAAGACGCGAACACCGGGGAGCTGTTTTTT.

The CDR3 protein is CASSSDRLYGYTF. The CDR3 bases are TGTGCCAGCAGTTCGGACAGGTTATATGGCTACACCTTC. This chain joins TRBV27 and TRBJ1-2, with 7 bases matching TRBD1. The junction had 4 bases not matched to a gene; V was cut back by 4 bases and J by 5 bases. Germline V lookup: CDR1 MNHEY, CDR2 SMNVEV (reference sequence). The CDR3 has 13 residues.

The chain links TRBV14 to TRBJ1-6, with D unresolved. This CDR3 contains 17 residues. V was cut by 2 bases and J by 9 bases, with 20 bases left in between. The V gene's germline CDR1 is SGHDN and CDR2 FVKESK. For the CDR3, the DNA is TGTGCCAGCAGCCAATACCTACAGCCAGCCCTGACTTCACCCCTCCACTTT. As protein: CASSQYLQPALTSPLHF. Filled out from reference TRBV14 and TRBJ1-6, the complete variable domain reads EAGVTQFPSHSVIEKGQTVTLRCDPISGHDNLYWYRRVMGKEIKFLLHFVKESKQDESGMPNNRFLAERTGGTYSTLKVQPAELEDSGVYFCASSQYLQPALTSPLHFGNGTRLTVT.